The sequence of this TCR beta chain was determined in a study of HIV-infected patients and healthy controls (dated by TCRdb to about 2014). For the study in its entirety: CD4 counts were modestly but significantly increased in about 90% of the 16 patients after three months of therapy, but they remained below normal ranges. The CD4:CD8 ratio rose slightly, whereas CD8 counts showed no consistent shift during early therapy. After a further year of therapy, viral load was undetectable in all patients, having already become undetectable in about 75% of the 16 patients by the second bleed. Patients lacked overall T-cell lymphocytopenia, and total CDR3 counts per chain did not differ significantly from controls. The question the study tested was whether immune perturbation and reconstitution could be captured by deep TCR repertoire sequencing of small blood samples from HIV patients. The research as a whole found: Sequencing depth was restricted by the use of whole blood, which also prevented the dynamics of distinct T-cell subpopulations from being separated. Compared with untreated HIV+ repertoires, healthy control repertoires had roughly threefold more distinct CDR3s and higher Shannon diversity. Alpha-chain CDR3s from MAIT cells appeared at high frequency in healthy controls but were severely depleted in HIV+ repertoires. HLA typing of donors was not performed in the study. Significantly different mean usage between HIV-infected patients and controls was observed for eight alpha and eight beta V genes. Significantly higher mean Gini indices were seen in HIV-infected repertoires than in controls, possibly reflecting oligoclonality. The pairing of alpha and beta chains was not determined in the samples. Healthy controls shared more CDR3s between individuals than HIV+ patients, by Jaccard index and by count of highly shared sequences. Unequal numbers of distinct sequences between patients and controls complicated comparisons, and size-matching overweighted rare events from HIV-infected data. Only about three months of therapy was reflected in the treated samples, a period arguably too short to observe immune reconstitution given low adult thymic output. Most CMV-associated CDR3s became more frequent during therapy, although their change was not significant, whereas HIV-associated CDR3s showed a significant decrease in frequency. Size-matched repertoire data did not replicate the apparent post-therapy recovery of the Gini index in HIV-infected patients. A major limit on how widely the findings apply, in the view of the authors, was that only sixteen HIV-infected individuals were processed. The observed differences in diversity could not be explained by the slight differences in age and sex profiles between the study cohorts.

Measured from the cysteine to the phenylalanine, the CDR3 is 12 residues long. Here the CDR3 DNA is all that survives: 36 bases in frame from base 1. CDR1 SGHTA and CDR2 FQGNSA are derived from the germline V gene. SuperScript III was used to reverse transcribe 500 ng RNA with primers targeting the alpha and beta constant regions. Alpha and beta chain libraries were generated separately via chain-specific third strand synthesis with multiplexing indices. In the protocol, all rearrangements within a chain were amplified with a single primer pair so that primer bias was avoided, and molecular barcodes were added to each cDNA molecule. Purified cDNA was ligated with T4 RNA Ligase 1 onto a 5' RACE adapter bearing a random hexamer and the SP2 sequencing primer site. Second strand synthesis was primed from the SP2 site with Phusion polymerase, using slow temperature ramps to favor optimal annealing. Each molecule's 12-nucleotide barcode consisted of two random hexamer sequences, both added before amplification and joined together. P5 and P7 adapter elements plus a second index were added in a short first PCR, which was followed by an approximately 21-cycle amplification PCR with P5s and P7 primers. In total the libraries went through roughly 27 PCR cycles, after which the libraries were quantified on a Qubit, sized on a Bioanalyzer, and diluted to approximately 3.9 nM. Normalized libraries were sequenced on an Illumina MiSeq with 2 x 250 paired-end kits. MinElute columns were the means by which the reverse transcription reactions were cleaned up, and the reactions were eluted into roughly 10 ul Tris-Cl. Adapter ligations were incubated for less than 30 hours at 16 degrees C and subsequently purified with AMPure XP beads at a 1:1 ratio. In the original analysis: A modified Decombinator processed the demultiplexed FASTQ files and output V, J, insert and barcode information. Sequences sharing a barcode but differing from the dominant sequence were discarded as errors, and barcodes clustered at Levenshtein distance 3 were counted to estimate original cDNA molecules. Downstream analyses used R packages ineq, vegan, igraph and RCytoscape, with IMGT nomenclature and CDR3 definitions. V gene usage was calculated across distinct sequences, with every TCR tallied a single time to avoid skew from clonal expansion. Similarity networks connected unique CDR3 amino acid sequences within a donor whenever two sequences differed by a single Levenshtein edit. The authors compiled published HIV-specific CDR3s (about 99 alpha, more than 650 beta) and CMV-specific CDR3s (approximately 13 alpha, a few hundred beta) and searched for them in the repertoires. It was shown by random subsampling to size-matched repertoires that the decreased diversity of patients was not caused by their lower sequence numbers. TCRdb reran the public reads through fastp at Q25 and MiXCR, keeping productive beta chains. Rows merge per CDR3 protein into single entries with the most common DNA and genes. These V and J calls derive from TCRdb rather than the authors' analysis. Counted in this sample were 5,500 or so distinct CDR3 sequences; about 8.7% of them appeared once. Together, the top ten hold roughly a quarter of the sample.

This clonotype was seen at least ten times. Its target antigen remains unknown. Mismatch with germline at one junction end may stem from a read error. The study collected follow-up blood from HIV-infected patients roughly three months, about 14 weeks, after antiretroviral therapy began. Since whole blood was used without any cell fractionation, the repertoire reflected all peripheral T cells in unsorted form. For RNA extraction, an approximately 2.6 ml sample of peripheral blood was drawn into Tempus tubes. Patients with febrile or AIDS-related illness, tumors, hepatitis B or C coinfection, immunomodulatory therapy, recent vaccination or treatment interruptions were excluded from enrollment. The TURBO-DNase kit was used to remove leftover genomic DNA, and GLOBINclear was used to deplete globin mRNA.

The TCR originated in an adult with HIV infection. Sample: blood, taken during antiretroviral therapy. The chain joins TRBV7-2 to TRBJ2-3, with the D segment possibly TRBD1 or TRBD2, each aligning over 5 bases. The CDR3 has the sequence CASSLGGRRVDF. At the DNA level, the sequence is TGTGCCAGCAGCTTAGGGGGACGCCGGGTTGATTTT.